Presented here are 7 T cell receptor beta chains from one specimen sequenced in a study of tumor and adjacent non-tumor tissue in lung cancer. RNA was extracted from bulk tissue without any cell sorting. The library came from three nested PCR rounds adapted from ARM-PCR protocols. TCRdb ran MiXCR on the multiplex PCR reads and lists one entry per CDR3 protein. Of about 78,000 distinct CDR3 sequences detected, roughly 76% appear once; the ten largest clones hold more than 10%. Input material: lung tumor tissue. The receptor source for this set is a woman aged 45-65 years with non-small cell lung cancer.

This clonotype is medium-sized (0.01 to 0.1%) by share. The chain carries TRBV20-1 and TRBJ2-7; TRBD2 matches 7 bases. This CDR3 region has 14 residues. Germline V gene lookup returns CDR1 DFQATT and CDR2 SNEGSKA (reference sequence). Unmatched junction bases numbered 10, after V lost 6 bases and J lost 2 bases. CDR3 coding DNA: TGCAGTGCGGCGCCTAGCGGAACCCCCTACGAGCAGTACTTC. Its protein product is CSAAPSGTPYEQYF.

With respect to this clonotype: An end of the junction does not agree with germline; a read error may underlie this. The V gene is TRBV4-1, the J gene TRBJ1-1, with D possibly matching TRBD1 (5 bases). The CDR3 loop spans 16 amino acids. Germline V gives CDR1 MGHRA, CDR2 YSYEKL. The CDR3 sequence: CASSQGLYRWNIEAFF. CDR3 DNA sequence: TGCGCCAGCAGCCAAGGTTTGTACAGGTGGAACATTGAAGCTTTCTTT.

In the case of this clonotype: The conserved phenylalanine or tryptophan normally closing the CDR3 is absent here, so this likely arose from a read error. J is TRBJ2-7 and V is TRBV11-2, with a tentative D call TRBD2 (6 bases). Between the trimmed V and J ends, which lost 5 bases and 2 bases, there was a span of 13 bases. Per germline, CDR1 SGHAT and CDR2 FQNNGV. The CDR3 sequence is 14 residues long. Here the CDR3 reads CASSPIAVPYEQYA. CDR3 in DNA: TGTGCCAGCAGCCCCATAGCGGTCCCCTACGAGCAGTACGCC.

Details on this clonotype: The conserved phenylalanine or tryptophan normally closing the CDR3 is absent here, so this likely arose from a read error. The chain is built from TRBV12-3 or TRBV12-4 and TRBJ1-2; D is undetermined. This CDR3 contains 14 residues. The V end lost 6 bases, the J end lost 4 bases, and 15 bases lay between the germline ends. The CDR3 DNA sequence: TGTGCCAGCAGCCCTCGTATGAGAAGCTATGGCTACACCATC. It yields the protein CASSPRMRSYGYTI.

The chain couples TRBV29-1 to TRBJ2-5, with no clear D. V lost 3 bases to trimming and J lost 5 bases, with 16 bases between them. Germline lookup yields CDR1 SQVTM and CDR2 ANQGSEA. The CDR3 has 14 residues. The CDR3 bases are TGCAGCGTTGATCAGAACCTCCCGCGGGAGACCCAGTACTTC. Its protein is CSVDQNLPRETQYF.

About this clonotype: A read error may account for a junction end that differs from germline. The CDR3 loop is CSARDWRQGAPYTQYF. The CDR3 DNA reads TGCAGTGCCAGAGATTGGCGACAGGGGGCCCCATATACGCAGTATTTT. The J gene is TRBJ2-3, the V gene TRBV20-1; TRBD1 matches 10 bases. The CDR3 runs to 16 residues. In germline, CDR1 is DFQATT, CDR2 SNEGSKA (reference sequence).

Details on this clonotype: Mismatch with germline at one junction end may stem from a read error. The rearrangement joins TRBV29-1 to TRBJ2-7, with 8 bases identical to TRBD1. This CDR3 contains 12 residues. Looked up from germline, CDR1 is SQVTM and CDR2 is ANQGSEA. Here the CDR3 DNA reads TGCTGCGTTCTAGGACAGGGCTACGAGCAGTACTTC. Translation: CCVLGQGYEQYF.